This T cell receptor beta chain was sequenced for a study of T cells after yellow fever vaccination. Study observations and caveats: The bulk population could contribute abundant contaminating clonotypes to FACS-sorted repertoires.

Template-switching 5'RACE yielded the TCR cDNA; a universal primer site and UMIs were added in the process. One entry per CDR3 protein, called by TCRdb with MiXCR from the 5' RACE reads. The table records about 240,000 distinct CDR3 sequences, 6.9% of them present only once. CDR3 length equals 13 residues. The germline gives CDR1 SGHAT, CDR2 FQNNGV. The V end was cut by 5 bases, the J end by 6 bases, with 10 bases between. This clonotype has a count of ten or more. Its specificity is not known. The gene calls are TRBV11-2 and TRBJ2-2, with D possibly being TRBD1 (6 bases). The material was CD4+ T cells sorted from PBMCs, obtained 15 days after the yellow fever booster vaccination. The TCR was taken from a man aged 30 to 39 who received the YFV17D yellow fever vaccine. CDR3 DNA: TGTGCCAGCAGCCCAGGGACACCCGGGGAGCTGTTTTTT. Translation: CASSPGTPGELFF.